Listed below are T cell receptor beta chains from one sample, sequenced in a study of blood T cell repertoires in COVID-19. Produced via immunoSEQ multiplex PCR; TCRdb's table is partial and in-frame only. The data contain roughly 90,000 clones, roughly 84% of them singletons. The material sequenced was peripheral blood. The source is a woman older than 75 with COVID-19, enrolled during active disease. Both conserved end residues are part of each CDR3. A D gene is named only where the DNA matches it firmly. The size field is filled for only some rows; it gives once, few, many or a size class.

J	size	D	V	CDR3	DNA
TRBJ2-5	NA	TRBD2	TRBV5-1	CASSLAGASGGYRETQYF	TGCGCCAGCAGCTTGGCCGGCGCTAGCGGGGGGTACAGGGAGACCCAGTACTTC
TRBJ1-2	NA	TRBD1	TRBV20-1	CSASSIVTGFGYTF	TGCAGTGCTAGTTCGATTGTGACAGGGTTTGGCTACACCTTC
TRBJ2-7	NA	TRBD1	TRBV15	CATSRQMTGGFPYEQYF	TGTGCCACCAGCAGACAAATGACAGGGGGCTTTCCCTACGAGCAGTACTTC
TRBJ2-7	NA	NA	TRBV5-1	CASSPGQRTYEQYF	TGCGCCAGCAGCCCTGGACAGCGCACCTACGAGCAGTACTTC
TRBJ1-1	NA	NA	TRBV18	CASSPNRGNTEAFF	TGTGCCAGCTCACCAAACCGAGGGAACACTGAAGCTTTCTTT
TRBJ1-2	once	NA	TRBV6-5	CASSSTPLRGYTF	TGTGCCAGCAGTTCCACCCCTTTGAGAGGCTACACCTTC
TRBJ2-5	NA	NA	TRBV3-1/TRBV3-2	CASSPGDYRSDF	TGTGCCAGCAGCCCAGGGGACTACCGCAGTGACTTC
TRBJ2-7	few	NA	TRBV18	CASSPDSYEQYF	TGTGCCAGCTCACCAGACAGTTACGAGCAGTACTTC
TRBJ2-5	NA	NA	TRBV2	CASRLYQETQYF	TGTGCCAGCAGGCTATACCAAGAGACCCAGTACTTC
TRBJ1-1	NA	NA	TRBV18	CASSPDRTALSF	TGTGCCAGCTCACCAGACAGGACGGCACTAAGCTTT
TRBJ2-5	NA	TRBD1	TRBV2	CASSGGQGAWETQYF	TGTGCCAGCAGTGGGGGACAGGGGGCCTGGGAGACCCAGTACTTC
TRBJ2-1	NA	NA	TRBV15	CATSTARGNEQFF	TGTGCCACCAGCACAGCTAGGGGCAATGAGCAGTTCTTC
TRBJ2-5	NA	TRBD2	TRBV5-4	CATNSGPRETQYF	TGTGCCACCAATAGCGGGCCACGGGAGACCCAGTACTTC
TRBJ2-6	once	NA	TRBV10-3	CAVNSGANVLTF	TGTGCCGTTAACTCTGGGGCCAACGTCCTGACTTTC
TRBJ2-2	NA	TRBD1	TRBV9	CASSVGTGGLGELFF	TGTGCCAGCAGCGTAGGGACAGGGGGCCTCGGGGAGCTGTTTTTT
TRBJ2-7	few	TRBD2	TRBV25-1	CASSDTSAYEQYF	TGTGCCAGCAGTGATACTAGCGCCTACGAGCAGTACTTC
TRBJ1-2	few	NA	TRBV7-9	CASSLAPVPNYGYTF	TGTGCCAGCAGCTTAGCGCCGGTGCCTAACTATGGCTACACCTTC
TRBJ2-2	NA	TRBD2	TRBV9	CASSDLAGSNTGELFF	TGTGCCAGCAGTGACTTAGCGGGATCGAACACCGGGGAGCTGTTTTTT
TRBJ1-2	NA	NA	TRBV2	CASSEPDYGYTF	TGTGCCAGCAGTGAACCAGACTATGGCTACACCTTC
TRBJ2-4	once	TRBD1	TRBV18	CASSPRQGHRDQYF	TGTGCCAGCTCACCCAGACAGGGGCATAGGGATCAGTACTTC
TRBJ1-1	NA	NA	TRBV5-4	CASSLDPYMNTEAFF	TGTGCCAGCAGCTTGGATCCCTATATGAACACTGAAGCTTTCTTT
TRBJ1-4	NA	TRBD1	TRBV23-1	CASSHRRDRGGDEKLFF	TGCGCCAGCAGTCACCGCCGGGACAGGGGGGGGGATGAAAAACTGTTTTTT
TRBJ2-2	NA	NA	TRBV7-3	CASSPTPGMNTGELFF	TGTGCCAGCAGCCCCACTCCAGGAATGAACACCGGGGAGCTGTTTTTT
TRBJ1-1	NA	TRBD1	TRBV7-2	CASSEPGTGLAFF	TGTGCCAGCAGTGAACCGGGGACAGGGTTGGCTTTCTTT
TRBJ2-1	NA	NA	TRBV20-1	CSASPATRRDEQFF	TGCAGTGCTAGTCCGGCGACTAGGCGCGATGAGCAGTTCTTC
TRBJ1-6	NA	NA	TRBV7-8	CASSLKRGSNNSPLHF	TGTGCCAGCAGCTTAAAAAGGGGTTCCAATAATTCACCCCTCCACTTT
TRBJ1-1	NA	TRBD1	TRBV2	CASSRQGFEAFF	TGTGCCAGCAGCCGACAGGGGTTTGAAGCTTTCTTT
TRBJ1-2	NA	NA	TRBV30	CAWSRGDYGYTF	TGTGCCTGGAGCCGGGGGGACTATGGCTACACCTTC